The rows below give T cell receptor beta chains drawn from one sample of a study of blood T cell repertoires in COVID-19. Produced via immunoSEQ multiplex PCR; TCRdb's table is partial and in-frame only. The table includes 55,000 to 65,000 clones, roughly 89% detected once. Sequenced: peripheral blood. These receptors all stem from a woman in her sixties or seventies with COVID-19, enrolled during active disease. Each CDR3 is given with its conserved first and last residue. D genes are given only for firm matches. Expanded clones get a size class; other rows say once, few or many, or leave the size out.

>TRBV5-6|-|TRBJ1-5|-
CASSLWGDWTQHF
TGTGCCAGCAGCTTGTGGGGGGACTGGACCCAGCATTTT
>TRBV5-4|TRBD1|TRBJ2-4|-
CASSASTGNIQYF
TGTGCCAGCAGCGCCTCGACAGGGAACATTCAGTACTTC
>TRBV7-7|TRBD1|TRBJ2-5|-
CASSLRQGGTETQYF
TGTGCCAGCAGCCTAAGACAGGGTGGGACAGAGACCCAGTACTTC
>TRBV4-3|-|TRBJ2-1|-
CASSQDLTYYNEQFF
TGCGCCAGCAGCCAGGACTTGACATACTACAATGAGCAGTTCTTC
>TRBV4-3|TRBD2|TRBJ2-3|few
CASSPTSGSRADTQYF
TGCGCCAGCAGCCCGACTAGCGGGAGTAGGGCAGATACGCAGTATTTT
>TRBV4-1|-|TRBJ2-2|-
CASSQVHGSGELFF
TGCGCCAGCAGCCAAGTACACGGGTCCGGGGAGCTGTTTTTT
>TRBV12-3/TRBV12-4|-|TRBJ2-2|-
CASSGMNTGELFF
TGTGCCAGCAGCGGGATGAACACCGGGGAGCTGTTTTTT
>TRBV19|-|TRBJ2-2|-
CASSILALAGELFF
TGTGCCAGTAGTATATTAGCTTTAGCCGGGGAGCTGTTTTTT
>TRBV7-8|-|TRBJ1-6|-
CASSLVGQLGSPLHF
TGTGCCAGCAGCTTAGTGGGCCAGCTTGGTTCACCCCTCCACTTT
>TRBV5-4|TRBD1|TRBJ1-2|few
CASSLEEGTGNGGYTF
TGTGCCAGCAGCTTGGAGGAAGGGACAGGGAATGGAGGCTACACCTTC
>TRBV5-5|TRBD1|TRBJ2-2|-
CASSLAGTANTGELFF
TGTGCCAGCAGCTTGGCGGGGACAGCGAACACCGGGGAGCTGTTTTTT
>TRBV5-1|-|TRBJ1-4|-
CASSAQGAGEKLFF
TGCGCCAGCAGCGCACAGGGCGCGGGCGAAAAACTGTTTTTT
>TRBV7-2|TRBD2|TRBJ2-1|-
CASRERDPSVYEQFF
TGTGCCAGCAGGGAGCGGGATCCGAGTGTTTATGAGCAGTTCTTC
>TRBV20-1|TRBD1|TRBJ2-7|once
CSASPGQGYYEQYF
TGCAGTGCTAGTCCGGGACAGGGTTATTACGAGCAGTACTTC
>TRBV2|TRBD2|TRBJ2-2|-
CASRSSGLNTGELFF
TGTGCCAGCAGGTCTAGCGGACTGAACACCGGGGAGCTGTTTTTT
>TRBV12-2|-|TRBJ2-2|-
CASRPTNRTAGTGELFF
TGTGCAAGTCGCCCAACCAACCGGACGGCAGGGACCGGGGAGCTGTTTTTT
>TRBV10-3|TRBD1|TRBJ1-2|-
CAISETQGVYGYTF
TGTGCCATCAGTGAGACCCAGGGGGTTTATGGCTACACCTTC